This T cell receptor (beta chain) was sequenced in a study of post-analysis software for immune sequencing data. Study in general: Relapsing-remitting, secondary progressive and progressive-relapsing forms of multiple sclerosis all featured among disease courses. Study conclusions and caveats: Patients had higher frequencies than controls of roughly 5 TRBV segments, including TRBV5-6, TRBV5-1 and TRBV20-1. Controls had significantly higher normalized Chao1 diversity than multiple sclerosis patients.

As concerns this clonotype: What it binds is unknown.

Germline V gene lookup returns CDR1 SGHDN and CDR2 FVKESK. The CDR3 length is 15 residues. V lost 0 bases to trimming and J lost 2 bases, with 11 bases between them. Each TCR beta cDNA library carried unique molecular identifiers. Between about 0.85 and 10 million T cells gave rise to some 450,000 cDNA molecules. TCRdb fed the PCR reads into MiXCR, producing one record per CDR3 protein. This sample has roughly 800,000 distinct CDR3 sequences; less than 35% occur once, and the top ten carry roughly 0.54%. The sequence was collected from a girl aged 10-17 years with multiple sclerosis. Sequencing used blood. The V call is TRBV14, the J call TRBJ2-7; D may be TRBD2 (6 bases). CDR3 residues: CASSQEIAAPYEQYF. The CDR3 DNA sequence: TGTGCCAGCAGCCAAGAAATAGCGGCACCCTACGAGCAGTACTTC.